The clone carrying this T cell receptor (beta chain) appeared many times. No antigen is known for it. The sample belongs to a study of cytomegalovirus exposure and HLA in healthy donors. About the research overall: A later analysis reported the same platform for the approximately 110 validation repertoires and the roughly 630 first-cohort repertoires. General study results and limits: One later analysis, an examination of the approximately 130 validation repertoires, found that first-cohort TCR clusters tended to co-occur in them.

Generated by immunoSEQ multiplex PCR, the TCRdb table keeps only in-frame clones and is missing some. Among about 200,000 clones listed, around 80% were seen once. Trimming stripped 5 bases from V and 0 bases from J, with 12 bases between. CDR1 and CDR2 from the germline V gene are SGDLS and YYNGEE. The CDR3 is 15 amino acids. The clonotype originates from a young woman in good health and CMV-seronegative. Sample: PBMCs. The chain links TRBV9 to TRBJ1-5, with TRBD1 as a possible D gene (6 bases). Here the CDR3 reads CASSPGTLSNQPQHF. CDR3 DNA sequence: TGTGCCAGCAGTCCTGGGACACTTAGCAATCAGCCCCAGCATTTT.